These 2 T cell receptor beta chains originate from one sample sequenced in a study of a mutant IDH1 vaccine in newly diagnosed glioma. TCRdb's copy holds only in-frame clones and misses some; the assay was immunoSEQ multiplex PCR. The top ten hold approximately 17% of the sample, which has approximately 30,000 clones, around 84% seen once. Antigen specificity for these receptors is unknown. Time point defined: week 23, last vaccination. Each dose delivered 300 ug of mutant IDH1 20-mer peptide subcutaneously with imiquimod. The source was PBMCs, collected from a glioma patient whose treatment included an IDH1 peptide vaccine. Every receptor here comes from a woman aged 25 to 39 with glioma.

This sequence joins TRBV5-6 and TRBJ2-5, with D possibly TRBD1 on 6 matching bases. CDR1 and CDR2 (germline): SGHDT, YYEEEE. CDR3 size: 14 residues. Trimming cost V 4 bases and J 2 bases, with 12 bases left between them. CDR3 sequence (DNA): TGTGCCAGCAGCCGGGTTGGACAGCAAGAGACCCAGTACTTC. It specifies CASSRVGQQETQYF.

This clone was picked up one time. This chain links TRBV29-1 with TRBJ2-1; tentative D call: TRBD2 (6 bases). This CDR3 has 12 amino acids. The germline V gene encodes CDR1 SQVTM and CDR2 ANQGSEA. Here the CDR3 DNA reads TGCAGTCATGCCTCGGGAGACAATGAGCAGTTCTTC. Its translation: CSHASGDNEQFF.